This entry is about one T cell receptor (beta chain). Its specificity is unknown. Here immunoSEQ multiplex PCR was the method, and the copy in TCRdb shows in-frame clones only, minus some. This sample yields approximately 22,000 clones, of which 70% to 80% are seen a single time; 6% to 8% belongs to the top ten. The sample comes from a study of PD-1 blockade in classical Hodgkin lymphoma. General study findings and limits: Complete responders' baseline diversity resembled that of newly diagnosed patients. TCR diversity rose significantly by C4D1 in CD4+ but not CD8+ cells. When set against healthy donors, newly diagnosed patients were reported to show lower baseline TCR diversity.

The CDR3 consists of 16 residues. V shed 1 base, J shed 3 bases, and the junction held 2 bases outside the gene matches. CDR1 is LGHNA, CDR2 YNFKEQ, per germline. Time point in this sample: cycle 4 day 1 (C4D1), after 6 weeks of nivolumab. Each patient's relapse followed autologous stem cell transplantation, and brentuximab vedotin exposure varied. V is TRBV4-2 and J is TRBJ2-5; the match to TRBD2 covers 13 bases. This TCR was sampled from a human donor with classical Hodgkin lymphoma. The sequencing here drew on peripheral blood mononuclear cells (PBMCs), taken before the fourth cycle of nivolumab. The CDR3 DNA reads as TGTGCCAGCAGCCAAGTAACTAGCGGGGGGGAAGAGACCCAGTACTTC. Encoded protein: CASSQVTSGGEETQYF.